The sequence of this T cell receptor (beta chain) was determined in a study of shared clonotypes between healthy human individuals. As concerns this clone: The antigen remains undetermined.

The run depth of the assay was deep. Measured with immunoSEQ multiplex PCR; TCRdb has only the in-frame clones, and not every one. The sample has approximately 1.5 million clones, approximately 98% seen once; the top ten hold approximately 0.44%. Looked up from germline, CDR1 is SGHNT and CDR2 is YYREEE (reference sequence). The CDR3 loop spans 14 amino acids. The V end was cut by 0 bases, the J end by 1 base, with 7 bases between. Study-wide results and limits: Among donors, clonotype sharing was expected to be affected by sequencing depth.

The receptor was derived from a man aged 30 to 45 in good health. Material: naive CD4+ T cells sorted from blood. Subset reported: CD45RA+ positively selected. This chain uses TRBV5-4 with TRBJ1-1; weak D call: TRBD1 (5 bases). For the CDR3, the DNA is TGTGCCAGCAGCTTGGACAGGACGAACACTGAAGCTTTCTTT. Translating it yields CASSLDRTNTEAFF.